A single sample gave rise to the 25 T cell receptor beta chains below, sequenced in a study of cytomegalovirus exposure and HLA in healthy donors. The PCR had 60 Vbeta and 13 Jbeta primers. Here immunoSEQ multiplex PCR was the method, and the copy in TCRdb shows in-frame clones only, minus some. This table has over 150,000 clones, roughly 78% appearing once. Sequences were obtained from PBMCs. These receptor sequences come from a boy between 10 and 17 years old in good health and CMV-seronegative.

The genes are TRBV19 and TRBJ2-7; D perhaps matches TRBD1 (6 bases). Germline CDR1 LNHDA, CDR2 SQIVND (reference sequence). V was pared by 3 bases and J by 4 bases, with 16 bases between. The CDR3 spans 15 residues. The CDR3: CASSILTGFTYEQYF. The CDR3 nucleotides are TGTGCCAGTAGTATTTTAACAGGGTTTACGTACGAGCAGTACTTC.

V is TRBV5-4 and J is TRBJ1-4; 11 bases are shared with TRBD1. The CDR3 is made up of 15 amino acids. V lost 3 bases to trimming and J lost 8 bases; unmatched junction nucleotides: 6. CDR1 and CDR2 from the germline V gene are SGHNT and YYREEE (reference sequence). The CDR3: CASSSGTGGREKLFF. The CDR3 DNA reads TGTGCCAGCAGCTCGGGGACAGGGGGTAGGGAAAAACTGTTTTTT.

The chain uses TRBV13 and TRBJ1-1; TRBD1 aligns across 9 bases. The J segment lost 4 bases and the V segment lost 0 bases, leaving 3 bases of the junction unmatched. This CDR3 has 15 residues. Germline CDR1 is PRHDT and CDR2 is FYEKMQ (reference sequence). CDR3 sequence (DNA): TGTGCCAGCAGCTTAGGAGGACAGGGGACCACTGAAGCTTTCTTT. The encoded protein is CASSLGGQGTTEAFF. Drawing the rest from reference TRBV13 and TRBJ1-1, the complete variable domain is AAGVIQSPRHLIKEKRETATLKCYPIPRHDTVYWYQQGPGQDPQFLISFYEKMQSDKGSIPDRFSAQQFSDYHSELNMSSLELGDSALYFCASSLGGQGTTEAFFGQGTRLTVV.

J is TRBJ2-6 and V is TRBV5-1, with 8 bases identical to TRBD1. The CDR3 has 17 residues. V shed 4 bases and J 2 bases; nucleotides not matched to a gene: 8. Germline values: CDR1 SGHRS, CDR2 YFSETQ. The CDR3 loop reads CASSPTEDRAGANVLTF. CDR3 sequence (DNA): TGCGCCAGCAGCCCGACAGAGGACAGGGCTGGGGCCAACGTCCTGACTTTC.

The gene calls are TRBV5-1 and TRBJ1-2; D is possibly TRBD1 (6 bases). CDR1 is SGHRS, CDR2 YFSETQ, per germline. Between the trimmed V and J ends, which lost 3 bases and 4 bases, there was a span of 7 bases. The CDR3 spans 12 residues. DNA for the CDR3: TGCGCCAGCAGCTCGGACAGCTATGGCTACACCTTC. Residues: CASSSDSYGYTF.

This clone has just one count. The CDR3: CAISADPPGHSTDTQYF. CDR3 nucleotides: TGTGCCATCAGTGCCGATCCACCGGGACACAGCACAGATACGCAGTATTTT. The chain recombines TRBV10-3 with TRBJ2-3; D is possibly TRBD1 (6 bases). CDR1 is ENHRY, CDR2 SYGVKD, per germline. V was trimmed by 4 bases and J by 0 bases, leaving 17 bases between them. The CDR3 length is 17 residues.

In DNA form, the CDR3 reads TGTGCTAGTGGTTCGAGAGCGGGCCTAACAGATACGCAGTATTTT. Amino acids: CASGSRAGLTDTQYF. The rearrangement uses TRBV12-5 and TRBJ2-3, with D perhaps TRBD2 (6 bases). The CDR3 contains 15 residues. The V end lost 4 bases, the J end lost 3 bases, and 14 bases lay between the germline ends. CDR1 is LGHNT, CDR2 FRNRAP, per germline.

The chain employs TRBV7-6 and TRBJ2-7, with D possibly TRBD2 on 7 matching bases. Germline CDR1 is SGHVS and CDR2 is FNYEAQ. Trimming removed 4 bases at V and 2 bases at J, with 18 bases between. This CDR3 has 16 amino acids. CDR3 nucleotide sequence: TGTGCCAGCAGCTACATAGGGGGGGGGAGGCCCTACGAGCAGTACTTC. Its protein is CASSYIGGGRPYEQYF.

V and J are TRBV19 and TRBJ2-2, with TRBD2 matching over 8 bases. The CDR3 loop spans 14 amino acids. Germline V gene sequence: CDR1 LNHDA, CDR2 SQIVND (reference sequence). The trim removed 6 bases at V and 5 bases at J, leaving 5 bases unmatched. As DNA, the CDR3 is TGTGCCAGTAGGGAAGCGGGGGTAACCGGGGAGCTGTTTTTT. The encoded protein is CASREAGVTGELFF.

The chain links TRBV10-1 to TRBJ1-1; 9 nucleotides line up with TRBD1. V lost 4 bases to trimming and J lost 3 bases; unmatched junction nucleotides: 0. CDR3 length: 13 amino acids. Per the germline V gene, CDR1 is WNHNN and CDR2 is SYGVQD (reference sequence). The CDR3 spells CASSGTGDTEAFF. The CDR3 coding sequence is TGCGCCAGCAGTGGGACAGGGGACACTGAAGCTTTCTTT.

This chain connects TRBV5-8 to TRBJ2-5; D is possibly TRBD2 (7 bases). Germline V CDR1 and CDR2: SGHTS, YDEGEE. Trimming stripped 1 base from V and 5 bases from J, with 18 bases between. This CDR3 region has 16 residues. The CDR3 DNA reads as TGTGCCAGCAGCTTGTCGGGGGGCCCCGAGTGGGAGACCCAGTACTTC. It specifies CASSLSGGPEWETQYF.

The chain combines TRBV6-1 with TRBJ1-2; tentatively, D is TRBD1 (5 bases). V was pared by 6 bases and J by 2 bases, with 10 bases between. The CDR3 runs to 13 residues. CDR1 MNHNS and CDR2 SASEGT come from the germline V gene. DNA for the CDR3: TGTGCCAGCAGGGTAGGGGAAAACTATGGCTACACCTTC. This encodes CASRVGENYGYTF.

The CDR3 DNA is TGTGCCAGCAGCCCCGACTATTCGGAATACGAGCAGTACTTC. Encoded protein: CASSPDYSEYEQYF. The V call is TRBV7-2, the J call TRBJ2-7, with D possibly matching TRBD2 (5 bases). CDR3 length equals 14 residues. The germline V gene encodes CDR1 SGHTA and CDR2 FQGNSA. The V and J ends lost 5 bases and 4 bases respectively, with 15 bases between them.

J is TRBJ1-1 and V is TRBV9, with 11 nucleotides matching TRBD1. The CDR3 has 16 amino acids. The V gene's germline CDR1 is SGDLS and CDR2 YYNGEE. After removal of 4 bases from V and 4 bases from J, the junction contained 9 bases not matched to a gene. CDR3 in DNA: TGTGCCAGCAGCCCTTGGACAGGGGGCGAGGGCACTGAAGCTTTCTTT. This translates into CASSPWTGGEGTEAFF.

The chain combines TRBV19 with TRBJ1-3, with D perhaps matching TRBD1 (5 bases). Trimming removed 1 base at V and 0 bases at J, with 10 bases between. The CDR3 runs to 16 residues. Per germline, CDR1 LNHDA and CDR2 SQIVND (reference sequence). This chain's CDR3 is CASSIVGQISGNTIYF. The CDR3 nucleotides read TGTGCCAGTAGTATAGTGGGGCAGATCTCTGGAAACACCATATATTTT.

V usage is TRBV6-1 and J usage is TRBJ1-1, with D possibly being TRBD1 (6 bases). Trimming left V 4 bases short and J 8 bases short, with 14 bases between. This CDR3 is built from 13 residues. Germline assignment: CDR1 MNHNS and CDR2 SASEGT. The CDR3 protein is CASSVSGGLEAFF. CDR3 sequence (DNA): TGTGCCAGCAGTGTAAGCGGGGGGCTGGAAGCTTTCTTT.

The chain carries TRBV19 and TRBJ1-3; maybe TRBD1 (5 bases). Germline V gene data show CDR1 as LNHDA and CDR2 as SQIVND (reference sequence). The CDR3 consists of 14 residues. Trimming removed 5 bases at V and 4 bases at J, with 12 bases between. The CDR3 DNA reads TGTGCCAGTAGTGTGCGGGGGACCGGAAACACCATATATTTT. It codes for CASSVRGTGNTIYF. The full variable domain, its missing parts supplied by reference TRBV19 and TRBJ1-3, is DGGITQSPKYLFRKEGQNVTLSCEQNLNHDAMYWYRQDPGQGLRLIYYSQIVNDFQKGDIAEGYSVSREKKESFPLTVTSAQKNPTAFYLCASSVRGTGNTIYFGEGSWLTVV.

V and J are TRBV7-3 and TRBJ2-3, with D possibly matching TRBD1 (5 bases). Trimming took 5 bases from V and 2 from J, leaving 8 bases between them. Germline-derived CDR1 and CDR2 are SGHTA and FQGTGA. The CDR3 is 13 residues long. The CDR3 region is CASSIQDTDTQYF. The DNA of the CDR3 is TGTGCCAGCAGCATACAGGACACAGATACGCAGTATTTT.

The V gene is TRBV14, the J gene TRBJ1-1; 9 bases are shared with TRBD1. The CDR3 has 13 amino acids. V shed 4 bases, J shed 4 bases, and the junction held 1 base outside the gene matches. In germline, CDR1 is SGHDN, CDR2 FVKESK. CDR3 bases: TGTGCCAGCAGCCTGACAGGGGGCACTGAAGCTTTCTTT. Translation gives CASSLTGGTEAFF.

The rearrangement uses TRBV19 and TRBJ2-1; tentative D call: TRBD2 (6 bases). This CDR3 region has 15 residues. V lost 8 bases to trimming and J lost 7 bases, with 21 bases between them. From germline, CDR1 is LNHDA and CDR2 SQIVND (reference sequence). The CDR3 coding sequence is TGTGCCAGTGGGACCCTAGCGAAAAGTAGGAATGAGCAGTTCTTC. This codes for CASGTLAKSRNEQFF.

This clone was recorded a few times. The chain employs TRBV4-3 and TRBJ2-3; tentative D call: TRBD1 (6 bases). The V and J ends lost 2 bases and 6 bases respectively, with 12 bases between them. CDR1 is LGHNA and CDR2 is YSLEER in the germline V gene. This CDR3 is 14 amino acids long. CDR3 region: CASSQQGTSDTQYF. DNA of the CDR3: TGCGCCAGCAGCCAACAGGGGACATCCGATACGCAGTATTTT.

The chain is built from TRBV7-3 and TRBJ2-2; 7 nucleotides match TRBD1. The CDR3 is 16 residues long. Unmatched junction bases numbered 9, after V lost 5 bases and J lost 3 bases. From germline, CDR1 is SGHTA and CDR2 FQGTGA. CDR3 region: CASSARQGADTGELFF. The CDR3 nucleotides read TGTGCCAGCAGCGCCCGACAGGGAGCGGACACCGGGGAGCTGTTTTTT.

The V and J genes are TRBV14 and TRBJ1-2, with D possibly matching TRBD1 (5 bases). The CDR3 has 15 amino acids. Germline values: CDR1 SGHDN, CDR2 FVKESK. Trimming removed 4 bases at V and 4 bases at J, with 16 bases between. The CDR3 reads CASSPRDFNLYGYTF. Here the CDR3 DNA reads TGTGCCAGCAGCCCTCGGGACTTTAACCTCTATGGCTACACCTTC.

Written as DNA, the CDR3 is TGTGCCTGGACCAAAGTCGGTGAGCAGTTCTTC. It encodes CAWTKVGEQFF. This chain links TRBV30 with TRBJ2-1; no clear D. V was shortened by 4 bases and J by 9 bases, with 10 bases between the two germline ends. Germline CDR1 reads GTSNPN; CDR2 reads SVGIG (reference sequence). This CDR3 is built from 11 residues. The entire variable domain, with the rest obtained from reference TRBV30 and TRBJ2-1, is as follows: SQTIHQWPATLVQPVGSPLSLECTVEGTSNPNLYWYRQAAGRGLQLLFYSVGIGQISSEVPQNLSASRPQDRQFILSSKKLLLSDSGFYLCAWTKVGEQFFGPGTRLTVL.

The rearrangement joins TRBV4-3 to TRBJ1-2, with 8 bases aligning to TRBD1. The CDR3 covers 15 residues. Trimming at V came to 0 bases and at J to 7 bases, leaving 7 bases not matched to a gene. In germline, CDR1 is LGHNA, CDR2 YSLEER. CDR3 sequence: CASSQDFQGARGYTF. CDR3 nucleotides: TGCGCCAGCAGCCAAGATTTCCAGGGGGCACGTGGCTACACCTTC.